The source of this T cell receptor beta chain is a study of graft-versus-host responses after intestinal transplantation. CDR1 is MDHEN and CDR2 is SYDVKM in the germline V gene. CDR3 length: 15 residues. V was clipped by 3 bases and J by 3 bases; unmatched bases: 3. Note on this clone: What it recognizes is unknown.

Some clones are missing from TCRdb's copy, which holds only in-frame ones; the method was immunoSEQ multiplex PCR. This sample carries 85,000 to 90,000 clones, more than 85% of them seen once, and the ten largest clones take approximately 0.33%. General observations from the study: Early declines in HvG clones that occurred post-transplant were associated with peak circulating GvH clone levels.

This specimen consisted of unstimulated CD4+ T cells sorted from spleen or lymph node cells, obtained before transplant. The V call is TRBV28, the J call TRBJ2-1; 9 bases line up with TRBD1. This TCR was recovered from a human donor who was the organ donor for an intestinal transplant. This CDR3 is CASSFGDRVYNEQFF. The CDR3 nucleotides are TGTGCCAGCAGTTTTGGGGACAGGGTCTACAATGAGCAGTTCTTC.